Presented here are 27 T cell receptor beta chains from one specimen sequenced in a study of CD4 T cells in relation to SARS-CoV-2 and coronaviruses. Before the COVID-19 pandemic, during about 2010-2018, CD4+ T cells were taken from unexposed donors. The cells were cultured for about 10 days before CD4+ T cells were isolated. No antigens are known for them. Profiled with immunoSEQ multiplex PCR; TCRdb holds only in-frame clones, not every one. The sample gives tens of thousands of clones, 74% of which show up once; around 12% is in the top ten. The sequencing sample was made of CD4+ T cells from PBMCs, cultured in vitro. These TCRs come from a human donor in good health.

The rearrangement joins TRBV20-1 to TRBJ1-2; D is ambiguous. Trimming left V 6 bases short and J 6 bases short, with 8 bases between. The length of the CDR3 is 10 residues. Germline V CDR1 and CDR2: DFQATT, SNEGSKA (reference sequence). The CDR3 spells CSAHSNGYTF. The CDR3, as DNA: TGCAGTGCCCATTCAAATGGCTACACCTTC.

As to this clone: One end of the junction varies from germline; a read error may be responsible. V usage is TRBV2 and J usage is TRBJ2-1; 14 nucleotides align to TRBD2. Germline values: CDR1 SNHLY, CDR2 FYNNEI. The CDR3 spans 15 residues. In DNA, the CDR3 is TGTGCCAGCAGGGAAGGACTAGCGGGAGGTAATGAGCAGTTCTTC. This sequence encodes CASREGLAGGNEQFF.

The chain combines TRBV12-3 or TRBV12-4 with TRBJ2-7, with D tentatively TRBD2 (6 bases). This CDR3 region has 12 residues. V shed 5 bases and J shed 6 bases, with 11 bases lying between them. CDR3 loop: CASSRAGFEQYF. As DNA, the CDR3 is TGTGCCAGCAGTCGCGCGGGGTTCGAGCAGTACTTC.

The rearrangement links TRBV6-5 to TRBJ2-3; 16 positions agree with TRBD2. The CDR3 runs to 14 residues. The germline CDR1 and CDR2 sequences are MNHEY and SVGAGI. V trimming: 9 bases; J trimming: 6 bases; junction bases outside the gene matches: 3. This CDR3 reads CARGTSGRGDTQYF. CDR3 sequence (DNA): TGTGCCAGGGGGACTAGCGGGAGGGGGGATACGCAGTATTTT.

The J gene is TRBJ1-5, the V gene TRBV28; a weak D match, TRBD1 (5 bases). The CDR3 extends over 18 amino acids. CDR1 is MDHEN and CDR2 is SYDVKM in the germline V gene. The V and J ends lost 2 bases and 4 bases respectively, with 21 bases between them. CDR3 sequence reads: CASSLGRAFKEMNQPQHF. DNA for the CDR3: TGTGCCAGCAGTTTAGGCAGGGCCTTCAAAGAAATGAATCAGCCCCAGCATTTT.

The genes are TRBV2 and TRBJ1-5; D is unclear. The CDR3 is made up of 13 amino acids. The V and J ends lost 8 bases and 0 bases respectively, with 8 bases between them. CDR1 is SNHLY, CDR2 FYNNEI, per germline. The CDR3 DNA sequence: TGTGCCAGCGAAGTTGATAGCAATCAGCCCCAGCATTTT. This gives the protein CASEVDSNQPQHF.

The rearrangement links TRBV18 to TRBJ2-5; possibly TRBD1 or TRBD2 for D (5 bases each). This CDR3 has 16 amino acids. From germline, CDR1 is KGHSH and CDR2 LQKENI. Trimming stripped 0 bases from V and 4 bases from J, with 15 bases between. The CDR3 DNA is TGTGCCAGCTCACCACCGGGACCCCGGTTAGGAGAGACCCAGTACTTC. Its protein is CASSPPGPRLGETQYF.

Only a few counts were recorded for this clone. CDR3 protein: CASSFGQGSTQHF. CDR3 in DNA: TGCGCCAGCAGCTTTGGACAGGGTAGTACCCAGCATTTT. The V call is TRBV5-1, the J call TRBJ1-5; TRBD1 matches 8 bases. Per germline, CDR1 SGHRS and CDR2 YFSETQ. This CDR3 contains 13 residues. V was clipped by 2 bases and J by 11 bases; unmatched bases: 6. Supplemented by reference TRBV5-1 and TRBJ1-5, the full variable domain reads KAGVTQTPRYLIKTRGQQVTLSCSPISGHRSVSWYQQTPGQGLQFLFEYFSETQRNKGNFPGRFSGRQFSNSRSEMNVSTLELGDSALYLCASSFGQGSTQHFGDGTRLSIL.

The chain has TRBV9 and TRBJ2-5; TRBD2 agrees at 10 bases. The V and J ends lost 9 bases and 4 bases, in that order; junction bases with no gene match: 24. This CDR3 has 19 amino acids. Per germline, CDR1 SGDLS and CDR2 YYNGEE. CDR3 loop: CATSDRALAGRSTIETQYF. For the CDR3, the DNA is TGTGCCACCTCCGACAGGGCACTAGCGGGACGCAGCACGATAGAGACCCAGTACTTC.

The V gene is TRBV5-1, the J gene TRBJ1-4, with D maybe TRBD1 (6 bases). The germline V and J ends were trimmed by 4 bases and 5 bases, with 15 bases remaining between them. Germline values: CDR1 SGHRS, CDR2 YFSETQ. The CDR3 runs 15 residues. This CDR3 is CASSRGDGQNEKLFF. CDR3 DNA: TGCGCCAGCAGCAGGGGGGACGGGCAGAATGAAAAACTGTTTTTT.

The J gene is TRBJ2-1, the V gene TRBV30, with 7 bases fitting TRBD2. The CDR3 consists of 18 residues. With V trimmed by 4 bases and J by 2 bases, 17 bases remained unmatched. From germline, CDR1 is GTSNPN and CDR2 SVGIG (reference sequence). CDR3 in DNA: TGTGCCTGGATTAGGTCTAGCGGACAACGTACTACCTACAATGAGCAGTTCTTC. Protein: CAWIRSSGQRTTYNEQFF.

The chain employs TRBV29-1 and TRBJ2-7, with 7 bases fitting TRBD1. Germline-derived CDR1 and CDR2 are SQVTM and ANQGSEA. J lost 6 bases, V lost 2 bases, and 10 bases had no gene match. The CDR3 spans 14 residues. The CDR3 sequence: CSVEWAGGRSEQYF. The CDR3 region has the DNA TGCAGCGTTGAATGGGCAGGGGGAAGGTCCGAGCAGTACTTC.

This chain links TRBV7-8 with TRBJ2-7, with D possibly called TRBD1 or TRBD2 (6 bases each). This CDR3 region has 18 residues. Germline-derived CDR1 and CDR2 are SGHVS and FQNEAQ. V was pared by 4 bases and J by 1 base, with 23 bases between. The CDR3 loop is CASSSRGRTQGRSYEQYF. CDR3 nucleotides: TGTGCCAGCAGCTCTAGAGGGAGGACCCAGGGGCGTTCCTACGAGCAGTACTTC.

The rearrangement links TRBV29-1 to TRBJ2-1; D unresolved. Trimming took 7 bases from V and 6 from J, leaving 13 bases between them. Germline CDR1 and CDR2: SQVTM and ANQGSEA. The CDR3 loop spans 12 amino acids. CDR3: CSGHTPPNEQFF. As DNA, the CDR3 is TGCAGCGGACATACCCCCCCCAATGAGCAGTTCTTC.

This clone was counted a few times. The DNA of the CDR3 is TGTGCCAGCAGTAACGACAGGGGATCACCCCTCCACTTT. It codes for CASSNDRGSPLHF. This chain links TRBV6-2 or TRBV6-3 with TRBJ1-6; TRBD1 agrees at 8 bases. The CDR3 length is 13 residues. V trimming: 5 bases; J trimming: 10 bases; junction bases outside the gene matches: 4. Per the germline V gene, CDR1 is MNHEY and CDR2 is SVGEGT.

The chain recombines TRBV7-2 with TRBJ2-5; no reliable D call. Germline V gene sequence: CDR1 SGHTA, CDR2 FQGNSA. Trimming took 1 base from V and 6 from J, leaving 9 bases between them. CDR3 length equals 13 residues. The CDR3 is CASSLEGWQTQYF. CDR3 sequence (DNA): TGTGCCAGCAGCTTAGAGGGTTGGCAGACCCAGTACTTC.

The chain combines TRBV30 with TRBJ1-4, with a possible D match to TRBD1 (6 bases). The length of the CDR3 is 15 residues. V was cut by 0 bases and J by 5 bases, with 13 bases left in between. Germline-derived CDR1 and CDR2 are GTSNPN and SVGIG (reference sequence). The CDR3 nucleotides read TGTGCCTGGAGTGTAATGACAGGCGGGAATGAAAAACTGTTTTTT. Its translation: CAWSVMTGGNEKLFF.

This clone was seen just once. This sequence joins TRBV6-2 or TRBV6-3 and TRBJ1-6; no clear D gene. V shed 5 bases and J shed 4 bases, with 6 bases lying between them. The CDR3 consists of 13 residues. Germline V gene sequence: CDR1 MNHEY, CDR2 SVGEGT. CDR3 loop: CASSMDYNSPLHF. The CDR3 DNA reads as TGTGCCAGCAGTATGGATTATAATTCACCCCTCCACTTT.

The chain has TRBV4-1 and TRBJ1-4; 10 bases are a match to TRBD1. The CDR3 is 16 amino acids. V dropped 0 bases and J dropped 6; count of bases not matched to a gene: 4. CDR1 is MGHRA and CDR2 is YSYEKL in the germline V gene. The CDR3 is CASSQDSDRGYEKLFF. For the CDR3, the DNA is TGCGCCAGCAGCCAAGATTCGGACAGGGGGTATGAAAAACTGTTTTTT.

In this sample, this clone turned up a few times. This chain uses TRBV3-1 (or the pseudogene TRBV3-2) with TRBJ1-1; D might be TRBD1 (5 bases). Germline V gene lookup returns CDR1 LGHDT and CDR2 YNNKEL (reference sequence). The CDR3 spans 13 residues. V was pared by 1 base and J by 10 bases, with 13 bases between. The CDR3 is CASSQGQGFRAFF. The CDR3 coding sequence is TGTGCCAGCAGCCAAGGGCAGGGTTTTAGAGCTTTCTTT.

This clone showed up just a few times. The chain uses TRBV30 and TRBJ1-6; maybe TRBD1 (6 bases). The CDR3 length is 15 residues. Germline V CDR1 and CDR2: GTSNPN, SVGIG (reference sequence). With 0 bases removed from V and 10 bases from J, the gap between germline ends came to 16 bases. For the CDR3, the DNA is TGTGCCTGGAGTGTACGAAACAGGGAATACTCACCCCTCCACTTT. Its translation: CAWSVRNREYSPLHF. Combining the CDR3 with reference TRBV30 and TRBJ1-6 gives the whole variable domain SQTIHQWPATLVQPVGSPLSLECTVEGTSNPNLYWYRQAAGRGLQLLFYSVGIGQISSEVPQNLSASRPQDRQFILSSKKLLLSDSGFYLCAWSVRNREYSPLHFGNGTRLTVT.

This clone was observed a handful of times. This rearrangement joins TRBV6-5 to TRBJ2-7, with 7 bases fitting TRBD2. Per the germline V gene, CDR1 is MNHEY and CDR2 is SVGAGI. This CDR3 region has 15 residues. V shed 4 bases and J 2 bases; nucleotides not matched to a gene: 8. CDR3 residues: CASSWEPSGPYEQYF. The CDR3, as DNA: TGTGCCAGCAGTTGGGAACCTAGCGGACCCTACGAGCAGTACTTC.

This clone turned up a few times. CDR3 sequence: CATSDLPGLRSGNTIYF. The CDR3 nucleotides are TGTGCCACCAGTGATTTGCCCGGACTGCGCTCTGGAAACACCATATATTTT. The V and J genes are TRBV24-1 and TRBJ1-3; D not resolved. Germline V gene sequence: CDR1 KGHDR, CDR2 SFDVKD. The CDR3 is 17 residues long. Trimming pared 0 bases from V and 0 bases from J, leaving 11 bases between.

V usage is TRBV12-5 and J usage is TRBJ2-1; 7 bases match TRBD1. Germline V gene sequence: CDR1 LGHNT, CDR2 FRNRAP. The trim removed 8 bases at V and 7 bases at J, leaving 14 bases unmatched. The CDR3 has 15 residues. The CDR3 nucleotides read TGTGCTAGTTGGGTTGCTAGGGGGCCTCGAAATGAGCAGTTCTTC. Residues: CASWVARGPRNEQFF.

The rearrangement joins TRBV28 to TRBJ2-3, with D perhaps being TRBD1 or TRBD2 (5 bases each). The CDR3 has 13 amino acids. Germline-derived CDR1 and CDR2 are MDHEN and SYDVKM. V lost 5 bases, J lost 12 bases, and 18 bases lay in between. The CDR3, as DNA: TGTGCCAGCAGTCCTGGGGACGGTCAGGGACAGTATTTT. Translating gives CASSPGDGQGQYF.

CDR3 nucleotide sequence: TGTGCCAGCAGCTTAGAGGGCTGGGGTGTTAACTATGGCTACACCTTC. Translated: CASSLEGWGVNYGYTF. The chain couples TRBV7-9 to TRBJ1-2, with D unresolved. V was pared by 1 base and J by 1 base, with 13 bases between. Per germline, CDR1 SEHNR and CDR2 FQNEAQ (reference sequence). The CDR3 spans 16 residues.

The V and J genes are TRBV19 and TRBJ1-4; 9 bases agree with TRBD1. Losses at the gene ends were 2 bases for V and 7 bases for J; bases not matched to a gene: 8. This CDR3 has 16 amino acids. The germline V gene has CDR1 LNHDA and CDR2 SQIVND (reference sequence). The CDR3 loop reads CASSILGQGLREKLFF. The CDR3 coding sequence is TGTGCCAGTAGTATACTAGGACAGGGGCTTCGTGAAAAACTGTTTTTT.